This T cell receptor beta chain is drawn from a study of vaccination and CD4 T cells after COVID-19 (dated by TCRdb to the early 2020s). In the study overall: Convalescent patients had a positive SARS-CoV-2 result on nasal swab PCR, and of these patients, nine had mild disease and one had severe disease. Six males and four females were included in the convalescent cohort, with two Hispanic individuals, seven Caucasians, two Asians and one multiracial person represented. Each participant got two doses of either the Pfizer-BioNTech BNT162b2 vaccine (n=8) or the Moderna mRNA-1273 vaccine (n=2). Post-COVID blood samples from convalescent patients were collected a median of about 110 days after diagnosis, with a range of 35 to 161 days. Post-vaccine blood samples were taken a median of roughly 72 days after the second vaccine dose, with a range of about 13 to 241 days. Three convalescent patients gave samples both early after vaccination (day 14) and late after vaccination (days 161 to 241). The cultures were stimulated with overlapping spike peptide pools from SARS-CoV-2 and from the common cold coronaviruses HCoV-NL63, HCoV-OC43 and HCoV-229E. Control cultures used a CEFX viral epitope pool as positive control, an HIV-1 Nef peptide pool as negative control, or no peptide. In around 9 COVID-19 convalescent patients and a handful of infection-naive healthy vaccine recipients, researchers compared the spike-specific CD4+ TCR repertoire from before mRNA vaccination with the repertoire from after.

A note on this clonotype: There is no known antigen for this receptor. One base away there is no much larger clone; base qualities are not given.

From a lookup of the germline V gene (reference sequence), CDR1 and CDR2 are MNHEY and SMNVEV. The CDR3 contains 15 residues, cysteine and phenylalanine counted. Of all the DNA, just the CDR3 is kept, 45 bases in frame from base 1. Cut back by 2 bases and 2 bases, the V and J ends lie 7 bases apart. Beyond this particular receptor, the publication reports: The number of convalescent patients in the study was relatively small, and the study did not examine early timepoints following natural infection. In convalescent patients, nearly all vaccine-specific clones (304 of 307) were found to be mono-reactive for SARS-CoV-2 spike rather than cross-reactive with common cold coronaviruses. In convalescent patients, a median about 86% of post-vaccine SARS-CoV-2-reactive clones were detected only after vaccination, suggesting vaccine-specific priming. The median number of SARS-CoV-2-reactive clonotypes rose from around 20 after infection to some 40 after vaccination, but the change was not significant.

Taken with the paper, the label for time point translates to: late sampling 161 to 241 days after vaccination in three convalescent patients. What the treatment or condition label conveys for this sample: approximately nine-day PBMC culture with coronavirus spike peptide pools or control peptides (ViraFEST assay). To expand antigen-specific T cells with peptide pools and then pick out the expanded clonotypes through TCR sequencing, the study relied on the ViraFEST assay. The convalescent patients' positive SARS-CoV-2 PCR tests fell between March and December 2020, which was before the Alpha, Beta and Delta variants emerged in the United States. Each well held around 2 million PBMCs cultured with approximately 10 ug/ml peptide pools in IMDM containing about 5% human AB serum and 7.5 to 10 IU/ml IL-2. Half of the culture medium was replaced with fresh IL-2-containing medium on days 3 and 7. Once the cells had been in culture for less than 12 days, the EasySep CD4+ T cell isolation kit was used to isolate CD4+ T cells by negative selection. Ficoll-Paque Plus gradient centrifugation was used to isolate PBMCs from whole blood, and the isolated PBMCs were then either used fresh or cryopreserved at -140C. Culture conditions were generally each tested in triplicate wells.

Libraries were made using PCR. DNA from cultured CD4+ T cells was subjected to TCR sequencing with the Oncomine TCR Beta short-read assay at the Johns Hopkins FTIC core. The QIAamp micro DNA kit was used to extract genomic DNA from the cultured CD4+ T cells. The Oncomine TCR Beta libraries from cultured CD4+ T cells were pooled using unique dual indexes and then sequenced on an Illumina iSeq 100. Per the source publication's procedure: Non-productive sequences were removed, and CDR3s that did not start with C, did not end with F or W, or were shorter than 7 amino acids were discarded. The MANAFEST web application was used to identify antigen-specific clonotypes by comparing peptide-stimulated wells against reference wells and other culture wells. Positive clones required FDR below 0.05, an odds ratio above 5, and productive frequency above 0.1% in at least two of three replicate wells. A clonotype counted as cross-reactive if it showed significant expansion both in the SARS-CoV-2 spike wells and in at least one common cold coronavirus spike condition. CDR3 homology was assessed with Levenshtein distances (stringdist) and unrooted phylogenetic trees (ape) in R version 3.6.1. The raw public data were reprocessed by TCRdb itself: fastp quality trimming at Q25, MiXCR clonotype calling, in-frame beta chains only. Rows are unified per CDR3 protein, each entry keeping the most common DNA and genes. TCRdb assigned the V and J calls; the authors' analysis was not used. The sample table holds around 27,000 distinct CDR3 sequences, of which approximately 28% were seen once. The ten largest clonotypes hold roughly 6.6% of the sample.

The chain joins TRBV27 to TRBJ1-6; the D segment cannot be called with confidence. The source is a human donor who had recovered from COVID-19. Specimen: CD4+ T cells from blood, cultured in vitro, collected about 7 months after SARS-CoV-2 vaccination. The nucleotide sequence is given as TGTGCCAGCAGTTTACGCACTCCCTATAATTCACCCCTCCACTTT. The encoded protein is CASSLRTPYNSPLHF.